This T cell receptor (beta chain) comes out of a study of Ad26.COV2.S vaccination and SARS-CoV-2 variants. Sequencing used immunoSEQ multiplex PCR; TCRdb keeps in-frame clones, though not all of them. In the table there are approximately 480,000 clones, roughly nine tenths of which are singletons. The CDR3 contains 14 residues. V was pared by 4 bases and J by 4 bases, with 14 bases between. Germline loops: CDR1 LGHDT, CDR2 YNNKEL (reference sequence). Study-level findings and limits: Responses of T cells in total may have been underestimated by the TCR breadth and depth analyses.

Treatment meaning: some 20 received Ad26.COV2.S at low or high dose, single or two shots; about 5 received placebo; per-sample allocation not given. Day 63 following the first vaccine or placebo injection was when the samples were taken. The vaccine delivered Wuhan-strain SARS-CoV-2 spike through an Ad26 vector. This clone has only a few counts. Antigen unknown. The gene calls are TRBV3-1 (or the pseudogene TRBV3-2) and TRBJ2-7, with D maybe TRBD1 (5 bases). This receptor was obtained from a person aged 18-65 years who received the Ad26.COV2.S COVID-19 vaccine or a placebo. The sample in question was peripheral blood, obtained in a trial of Ad26.COV2.S vaccine versus placebo. DNA for the CDR3: TGTGCCAGCAGCCGGACAACCCTCCCGTACGAGCAGTACTTC. Translation gives CASSRTTLPYEQYF.